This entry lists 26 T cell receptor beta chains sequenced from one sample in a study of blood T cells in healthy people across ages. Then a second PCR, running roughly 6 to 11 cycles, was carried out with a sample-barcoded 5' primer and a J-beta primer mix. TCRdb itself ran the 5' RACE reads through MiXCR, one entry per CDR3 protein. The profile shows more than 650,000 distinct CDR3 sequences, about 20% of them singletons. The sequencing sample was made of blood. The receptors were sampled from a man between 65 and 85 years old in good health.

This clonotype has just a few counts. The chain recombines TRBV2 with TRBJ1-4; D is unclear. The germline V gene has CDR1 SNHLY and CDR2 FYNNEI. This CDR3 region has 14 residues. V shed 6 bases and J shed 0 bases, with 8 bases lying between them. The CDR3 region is CASSGRPTNEKLFF. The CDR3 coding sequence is TGTGCCAGCAGCGGCCGCCCAACTAATGAAAAACTGTTTTTT.

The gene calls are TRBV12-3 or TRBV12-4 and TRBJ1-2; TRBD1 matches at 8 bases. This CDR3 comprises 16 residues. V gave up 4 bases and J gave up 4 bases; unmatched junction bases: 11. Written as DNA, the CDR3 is TGTGCCAGCAGTTCCCCGACCAGGGGGCTAGTCTATGGCTACACCTTC. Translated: CASSSPTRGLVYGYTF.

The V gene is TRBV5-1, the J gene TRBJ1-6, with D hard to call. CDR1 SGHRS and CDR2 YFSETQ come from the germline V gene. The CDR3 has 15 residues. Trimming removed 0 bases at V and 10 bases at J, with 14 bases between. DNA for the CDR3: TGCGCCAGCAGCTTGGTTCCGCAGGCTAGGTCACCCCTCCACTTT. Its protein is CASSLVPQARSPLHF.

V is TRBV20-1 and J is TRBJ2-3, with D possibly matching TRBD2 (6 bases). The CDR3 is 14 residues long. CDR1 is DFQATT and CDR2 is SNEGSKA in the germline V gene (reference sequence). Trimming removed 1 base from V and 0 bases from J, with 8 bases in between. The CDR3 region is CSARASGSTDTQYF. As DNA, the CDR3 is TGCAGTGCTAGAGCGAGCGGGAGCACAGATACGCAGTATTTT.

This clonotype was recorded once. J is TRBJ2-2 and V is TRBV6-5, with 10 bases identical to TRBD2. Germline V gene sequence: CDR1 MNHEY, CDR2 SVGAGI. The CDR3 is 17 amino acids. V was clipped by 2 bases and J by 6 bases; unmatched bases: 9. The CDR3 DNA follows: TGTGCCAGCAGTTACGGGTATCTAGCGGGAGTAGCCGGGGAGCTGTTTTTT. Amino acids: CASSYGYLAGVAGELFF.

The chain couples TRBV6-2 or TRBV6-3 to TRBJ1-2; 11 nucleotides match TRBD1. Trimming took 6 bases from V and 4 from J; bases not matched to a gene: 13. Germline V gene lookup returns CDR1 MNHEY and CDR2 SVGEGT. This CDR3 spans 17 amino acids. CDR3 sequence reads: CASSPKGQGARGYGYTF. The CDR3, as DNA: TGTGCCAGCAGCCCAAAAGGACAGGGGGCGCGCGGCTATGGCTACACCTTC.

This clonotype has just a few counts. CDR3 coding DNA: TGTGCCAGCAGCCAAGTACCAGGGGAGGCGAGAGGCACTGAAGCTTTCTTT. Translation: CASSQVPGEARGTEAFF. The chain uses TRBV3-1 and TRBJ1-1, with TRBD1 as a possible D gene (6 bases). The V gene's germline CDR1 is LGHDT and CDR2 YNNKEL (reference sequence). The CDR3 is made up of 17 amino acids. V was shortened by 1 base and J by 4 bases, with 19 bases between the two germline ends.

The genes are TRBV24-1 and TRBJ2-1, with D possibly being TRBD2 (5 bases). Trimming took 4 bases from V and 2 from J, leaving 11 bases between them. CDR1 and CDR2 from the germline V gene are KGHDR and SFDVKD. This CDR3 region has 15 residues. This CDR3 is CATSESGKTYNEQFF. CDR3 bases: TGTGCCACCAGTGAGTCCGGGAAGACCTACAATGAGCAGTTCTTC.

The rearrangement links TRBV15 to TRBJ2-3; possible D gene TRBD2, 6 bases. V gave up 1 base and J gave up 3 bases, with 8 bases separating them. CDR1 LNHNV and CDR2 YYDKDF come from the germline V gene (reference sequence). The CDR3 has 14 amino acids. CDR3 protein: CATSRARGTDTQYF. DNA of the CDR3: TGTGCCACCAGCAGAGCCCGGGGGACAGATACGCAGTATTTT.

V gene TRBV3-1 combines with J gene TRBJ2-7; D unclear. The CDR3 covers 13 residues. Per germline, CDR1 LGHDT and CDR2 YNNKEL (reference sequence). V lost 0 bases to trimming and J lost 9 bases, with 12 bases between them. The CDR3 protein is CASSQESIWGQYF. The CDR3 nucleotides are TGTGCCAGCAGCCAAGAGTCGATCTGGGGGCAGTACTTC.

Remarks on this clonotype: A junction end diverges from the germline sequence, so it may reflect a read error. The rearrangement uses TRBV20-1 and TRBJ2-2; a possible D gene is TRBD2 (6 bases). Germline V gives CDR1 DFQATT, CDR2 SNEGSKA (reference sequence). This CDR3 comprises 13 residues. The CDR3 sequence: CSASRDNTGELFF. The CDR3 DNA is TGCAGTGCTTCGCGGGATAACACCGGGGAACTGTTTTTT.

DNA for the CDR3: TGCGCCAGCAGCCCGAGCCTACTAGCGAACGCCTACAATGAGCAGTTCTTC. This gives the protein CASSPSLLANAYNEQFF. The V call is TRBV5-1, the J call TRBJ2-1; 7 positions agree with TRBD2. In germline, CDR1 is SGHRS, CDR2 YFSETQ. V dropped 4 bases and J dropped 2; count of bases not matched to a gene: 12. This CDR3 is built from 17 residues. The full variable domain, with the rest looked up from reference TRBV5-1 and TRBJ2-1, is KAGVTQTPRYLIKTRGQQVTLSCSPISGHRSVSWYQQTPGQGLQFLFEYFSETQRNKGNFPGRFSGRQFSNSRSEMNVSTLELGDSALYLCASSPSLLANAYNEQFFGPGTRLTVL.

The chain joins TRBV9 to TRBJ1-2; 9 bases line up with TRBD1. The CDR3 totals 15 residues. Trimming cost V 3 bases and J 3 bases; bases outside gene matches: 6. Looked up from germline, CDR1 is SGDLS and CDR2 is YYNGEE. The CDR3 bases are TGTGCCAGCAGCGCAACAGGGGGCGCGCACTATGGCTACACCTTC. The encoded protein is CASSATGGAHYGYTF.

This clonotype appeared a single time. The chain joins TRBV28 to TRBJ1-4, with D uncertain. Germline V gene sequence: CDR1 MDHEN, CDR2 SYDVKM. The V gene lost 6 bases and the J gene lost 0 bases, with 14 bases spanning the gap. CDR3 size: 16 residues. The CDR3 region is CASSRATQATNEKLFF. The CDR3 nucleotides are TGTGCCAGCAGCCGCGCGACTCAAGCAACTAATGAAAAACTGTTTTTT.

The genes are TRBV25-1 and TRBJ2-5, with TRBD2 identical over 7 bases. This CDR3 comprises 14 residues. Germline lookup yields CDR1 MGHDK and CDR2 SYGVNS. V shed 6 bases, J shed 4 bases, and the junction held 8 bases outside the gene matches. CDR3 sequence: CASSGGGRVETQYF. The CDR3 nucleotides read TGTGCCAGCAGCGGTGGGGGGAGGGTAGAGACCCAGTACTTC.

The CDR3 protein is CASSGTGDGTEAFF. CDR3 nucleotide sequence: TGTGCCAGCAGTGGGACGGGGGATGGGACTGAAGCTTTCTTT. The V call is TRBV12-3 or TRBV12-4, the J call TRBJ1-1; tentatively, D is TRBD1 (5 bases). CDR3 size: 14 residues. Trimming stripped 5 bases from V and 5 bases from J, with 15 bases between.

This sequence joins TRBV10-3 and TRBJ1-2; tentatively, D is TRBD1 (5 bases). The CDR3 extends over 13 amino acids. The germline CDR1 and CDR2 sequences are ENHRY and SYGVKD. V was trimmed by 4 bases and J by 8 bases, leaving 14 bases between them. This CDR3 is CAISASGLRGYTF. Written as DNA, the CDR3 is TGTGCCATCAGTGCTTCAGGGTTGCGCGGCTACACCTTC.

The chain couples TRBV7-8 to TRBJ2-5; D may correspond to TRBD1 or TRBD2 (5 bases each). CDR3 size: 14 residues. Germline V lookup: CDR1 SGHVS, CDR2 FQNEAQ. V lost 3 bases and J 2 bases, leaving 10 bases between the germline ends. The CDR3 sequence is CASSFGTEQETQYF. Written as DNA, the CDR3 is TGTGCCAGCAGCTTCGGGACCGAGCAAGAGACCCAGTACTTC.

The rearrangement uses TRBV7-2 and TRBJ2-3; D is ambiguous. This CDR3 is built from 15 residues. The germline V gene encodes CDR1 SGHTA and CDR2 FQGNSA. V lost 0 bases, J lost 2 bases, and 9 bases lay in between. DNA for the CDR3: TGTGCCAGCAGCTTAGCGGCAGGACCCACAGATACGCAGTATTTT. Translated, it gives CASSLAAGPTDTQYF.

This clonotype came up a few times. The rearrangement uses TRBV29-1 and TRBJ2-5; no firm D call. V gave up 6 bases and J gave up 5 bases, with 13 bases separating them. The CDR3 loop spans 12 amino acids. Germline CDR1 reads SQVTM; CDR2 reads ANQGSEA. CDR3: CSVKGSGETQYF. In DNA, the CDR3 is TGCAGCGTCAAGGGTAGTGGGGAGACCCAGTACTTC.

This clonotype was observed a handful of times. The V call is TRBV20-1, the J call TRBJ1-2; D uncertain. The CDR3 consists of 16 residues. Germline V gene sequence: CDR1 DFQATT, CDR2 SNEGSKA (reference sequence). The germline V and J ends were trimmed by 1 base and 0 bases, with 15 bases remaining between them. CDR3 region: CSARASIRIPNYGYTF. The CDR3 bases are TGCAGTGCTAGAGCATCAATCAGGATTCCTAACTATGGCTACACCTTC.

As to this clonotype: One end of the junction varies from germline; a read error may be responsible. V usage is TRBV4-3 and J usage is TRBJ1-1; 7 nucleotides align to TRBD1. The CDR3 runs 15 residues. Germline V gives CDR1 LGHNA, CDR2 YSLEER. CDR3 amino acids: CASSQETGMKTEAFF. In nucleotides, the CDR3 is TGCGCCAGCAGCCAAGAGACAGGGATGAAAACTGAAGCTTTCTTT.

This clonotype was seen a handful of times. Here the CDR3 DNA reads TGTGCCAGCAGCTTACAATATAGTAACACCGGGGAGCTGTTTTTT. The encoded protein is CASSLQYSNTGELFF. The rearrangement joins TRBV7-2 to TRBJ2-2; no firm D call. Germline CDR1 reads SGHTA; CDR2 reads FQGNSA. The CDR3 runs 15 residues. Between the trimmed V and J ends, which lost 2 bases and 2 bases, there was a span of 9 bases.

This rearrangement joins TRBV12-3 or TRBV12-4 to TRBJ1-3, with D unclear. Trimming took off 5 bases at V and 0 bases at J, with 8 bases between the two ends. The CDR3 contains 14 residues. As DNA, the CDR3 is TGTGCCAGCAGTCTAAGGGACTCTGGAAACACCATATATTTT. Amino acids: CASSLRDSGNTIYF.

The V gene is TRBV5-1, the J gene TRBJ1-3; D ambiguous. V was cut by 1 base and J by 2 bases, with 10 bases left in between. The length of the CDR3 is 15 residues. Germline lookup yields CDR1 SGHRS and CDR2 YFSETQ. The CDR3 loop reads CASSLSGVAGNTIYF. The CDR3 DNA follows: TGCGCCAGCAGCTTGTCCGGGGTTGCTGGAAACACCATATATTTT.

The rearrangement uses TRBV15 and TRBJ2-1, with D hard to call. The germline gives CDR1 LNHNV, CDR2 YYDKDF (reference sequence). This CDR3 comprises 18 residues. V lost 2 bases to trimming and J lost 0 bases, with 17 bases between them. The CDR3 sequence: CATSRTDRTVSSYNEQFF. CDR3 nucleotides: TGTGCCACCAGCAGAACCGATCGGACGGTAAGCTCCTACAATGAGCAGTTCTTC. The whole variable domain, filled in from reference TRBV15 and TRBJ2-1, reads DAMVIQNPRYQVTQFGKPVTLSCSQTLNHNVMYWYQQKSSQAPKLLFHYYDKDFNNEADTPDNFQSRRPNTSFCFLDIRSPGLGDTAMYLCATSRTDRTVSSYNEQFFGPGTRLTVL.